These 17 T cell receptor beta chains came from one sample sequenced in a study of blood T cells in healthy people across ages. A sample-barcoded 5' primer and a J-beta primer mix were used in a second PCR of roughly 6 to 12 cycles. A single record per CDR3 protein comes from TCRdb applying MiXCR to the 5' RACE reads. The sample has over 1,200,000 distinct CDR3 sequences; 55% to 75% are singletons. The sample taken for sequencing was blood. All receptors derive from a man younger than 35 in good health.

The chain has TRBV29-1 and TRBJ2-6; 8 nucleotides line up with TRBD1. The CDR3 has 16 residues. Germline assignment: CDR1 SQVTM and CDR2 ANQGSEA. V trimming: 4 bases; J trimming: 0 bases; junction bases outside the gene matches: 5. CDR3 DNA sequence: TGCAGCGTTGTGGGGACAGGTTCCTCTGGGGCCAACGTCCTGACTTTC. Protein: CSVVGTGSSGANVLTF.

The genes are TRBV7-8 and TRBJ2-1; tentative D call: TRBD1 (6 bases). The CDR3 runs to 14 residues. Looked up from germline, CDR1 is SGHVS and CDR2 is FQNEAQ. Deletions cut 7 bases from V and 3 bases from J, with 13 bases between. As DNA, the CDR3 is TGTGCCAGCACCCAATCGGACAGCTACAATGAGCAGTTCTTC. It specifies CASTQSDSYNEQFF.

The chain links TRBV15 to TRBJ1-1; no clear D gene. V was pared by 9 bases and J by 0 bases, with 11 bases between. Germline V gene sequence: CDR1 LNHNV, CDR2 YYDKDF (reference sequence). The CDR3 totals 13 residues. The CDR3 spells CATRPSMNTEAFF. In DNA form, the CDR3 reads TGTGCCACGAGGCCTTCCATGAACACTGAAGCTTTCTTT.

In DNA, the CDR3 is TGTGCCAGCAGCTTACCGAAGTCAGATACGCAGTATTTT. Its translation is CASSLPKSDTQYF. The J gene is TRBJ2-3, the V gene TRBV7-2; D not resolved. V lost 2 bases to trimming and J lost 4 bases, with 7 bases between them. The CDR3 loop spans 13 amino acids. Per germline, CDR1 SGHTA and CDR2 FQGNSA.

This clonotype has just one count. This chain joins TRBV3-1 and TRBJ1-3; D gene uncertain. This CDR3 contains 13 residues. V was pared by 3 bases and J by 4 bases, with 7 bases between. In germline, CDR1 is LGHDT, CDR2 YNNKEL (reference sequence). The CDR3 region has the DNA TGTGCCAGCAGCCACGTCCAAGGAAACACCATATATTTT. It codes for CASSHVQGNTIYF.

This chain links TRBV27 with TRBJ1-6, with 7 bases that match TRBD1. Trimming at V came to 4 bases and at J to 0 bases, leaving 6 bases not matched to a gene. CDR3 size: 17 residues. Looked up from germline, CDR1 is MNHEY and CDR2 is SMNVEV (reference sequence). CDR3 amino acids: CASSSRQGPSYNSPLHF. Here the CDR3 DNA reads TGTGCCAGCAGTTCCCGACAGGGCCCCTCCTATAATTCACCCCTCCACTTT.

The V call is TRBV10-3, the J call TRBJ1-5; 7 nucleotides align to TRBD1. J gave up 0 bases and V 10 bases, and 3 bases lay outside the gene matches. Germline CDR1 reads ENHRY; CDR2 reads SYGVKD. CDR3 length equals 13 residues. CDR3 nucleotide sequence: TGTGCCACCGGGACAGTTAGCAATCAGCCCCAGCATTTT. This sequence encodes CATGTVSNQPQHF.

A note on this clonotype: This may stem from a read error, because a much larger clone lies one nucleotide away. The rearrangement links TRBV3-1 to TRBJ2-1, with 10 positions matching TRBD2. Germline trimming cut 3 bases from V and 5 bases from J; bases unmatched to any gene: 1. The germline gives CDR1 LGHDT, CDR2 YNNKEL (reference sequence). The CDR3 is 14 residues long. The CDR3 is CASSQGLANNEQFF. In nucleotides, the CDR3 is TGTGCCAGCAGCCAGGGACTAGCGAACAATGAGCAGTTCTTC.

The chain combines TRBV3-1 with TRBJ2-1, with 9 bases matching TRBD1. Per the germline V gene, CDR1 is LGHDT and CDR2 is YNNKEL (reference sequence). V lost 4 bases and J lost 7; bases outside the gene matches: 11. CDR3 length equals 16 residues. The CDR3 reads CASSLFRDRATNEQFF. CDR3 DNA: TGTGCCAGCAGCCTCTTCCGGGACAGGGCTACTAATGAGCAGTTCTTC.

The chain couples TRBV12-3 or TRBV12-4 to TRBJ2-2; TRBD1 matches 7 bases. This CDR3 contains 14 residues. Unmatched junction bases numbered 8, after V lost 6 bases and J lost 7 bases. CDR3 DNA: TGTGCCAGCAGCCTAAACAGGGGTAACGGGGAGCTGTTTTTT. Protein sequence: CASSLNRGNGELFF.

This clonotype was found a few times. This chain connects TRBV15 to TRBJ2-1; TRBD2 might be the D (6 bases). V gave up 5 bases and J gave up 4 bases, with 12 bases separating them. The CDR3 has 14 residues. Germline V gene lookup returns CDR1 LNHNV and CDR2 YYDKDF (reference sequence). The CDR3 nucleotides read TGTGCCACCAGCGGCGGGATTCGATACAATGAGCAGTTCTTC. It yields the protein CATSGGIRYNEQFF.

The chain carries TRBV29-1 and TRBJ2-1; no clear D. V lost 1 base, J lost 13 bases, and 5 bases lay in between. Per germline, CDR1 SQVTM and CDR2 ANQGSEA. CDR3 length: 9 amino acids. CDR3: CSVEGTQFF. In DNA form, the CDR3 reads TGCAGCGTTGAAGGGACCCAGTTCTTC.

The chain employs TRBV6-4 and TRBJ2-7, with D perhaps TRBD1 (6 bases). Germline V gene data show CDR1 as MRHNA and CDR2 as SNTAGT. This CDR3 has 15 amino acids. The V end lost 6 bases, the J end lost 1 base, and 16 bases lay between the germline ends. The CDR3 here is CASRAPQGRSYEQYF. CDR3 in DNA: TGTGCCAGCAGGGCACCACAGGGAAGGTCCTACGAGCAGTACTTC.

The V call is TRBV25-1, the J call TRBJ2-3; TRBD1 or TRBD2 may be the D gene (5 bases each). Germline CDR1 reads MGHDK; CDR2 reads SYGVNS. The CDR3 is 13 residues long. Trimming pared 7 bases from V and 4 bases from J, leaving 12 bases between. The CDR3 nucleotides are TGTGCCAGCACCCTCCGGGGCGCAGATACGCAGTATTTT. Protein product: CASTLRGADTQYF.

V usage is TRBV7-4 and J usage is TRBJ2-5; TRBD2 agrees at 10 bases. The DNA end favors TRBJ2-7, so the J call may be wrong. Germline-derived CDR1 and CDR2 are SGHVT and SQSDAQ. The CDR3 has 16 residues. The CDR3: CASSSPGLAYSHEQYF. In DNA, the CDR3 is TGTGCCAGCAGCTCACCGGGACTAGCGTATTCCCACGAGCAGTACTTC.

This rearrangement joins TRBV7-8 to TRBJ1-6, with TRBD1 identical over 8 bases. V dropped 11 bases and J dropped 8; count of bases not matched to a gene: 8. CDR1 SGHVS and CDR2 FQNEAQ come from the germline V gene. The CDR3 runs to 13 residues. CDR3 sequence: CAASGGRYSPLHF. As DNA, the CDR3 is TGTGCCGCGTCAGGGGGCCGATATTCACCCCTCCACTTT.

This clonotype has a handful of counts. The CDR3 loop reads CASSYHPGNLRGAKNIQYF. CDR3 sequence (DNA): TGTGCCAGCAGTTACCATCCAGGGAATCTTCGGGGTGCCAAAAACATTCAGTACTTC. This chain links TRBV6-2 or TRBV6-3 with TRBJ2-4; tentatively, D is TRBD1 or TRBD2 (5 bases each). CDR3 length: 19 residues. Looked up from germline, CDR1 is MNHEY and CDR2 is SVGEGT. The V and J ends lost 2 bases and 1 base respectively, with 21 bases between them.